This paragraph reports one TCR beta chain. The CDR3 is 18 residues long. Germline assignment: CDR1 KGHDR and CDR2 SFDVKD. The ends lost 2 bases at V and 3 bases at J; junction bases unmatched: 6. This record comes from a study of blood T cell repertoires in COVID-19. Study at large: There were acute and convalescent COVID-19 samples, and they came from the United States, Italy and Spain. T cells, B-cell-depleted T cells, or PBMCs provided the cDNA or gDNA that served as material.

Source study methods: Researchers report that nucleated cell counts were estimated from reference gene primer amplification. Produced via immunoSEQ multiplex PCR; TCRdb's table is partial and in-frame only. The V and J calls and clone size come from that table; D and trimming were worked out from the DNA. The table records 100,000 to 120,000 clones, 81% of them present only once. Sequencing was carried out using peripheral blood. The chain links TRBV24-1 to TRBJ1-4; 12 positions match TRBD1. This TCR came from a man aged 45-65 years with acute or convalescent COVID-19. CDR3: CATSDSGTGGLSNEKLFF. Written as DNA, the CDR3 is TGTGCCACCAGTGATTCCGGGACAGGGGGCTTGTCTAATGAAAAACTGTTTTTT.